The clone carrying this TCR beta chain was seen many times. cDNA synthesis was performed by 5'RACE with 10-nucleotide random UMIs. Via MiXCR, TCRdb re-called the 5' RACE reads, giving one row per CDR3 protein. The sample yields approximately 38,000 distinct CDR3 sequences, roughly 6.9% seen once. These data belong to a study of neurological immune-mediated disorders. Germline V gene data show CDR1 as KGHDR and CDR2 as SFDVKD. Between the trimmed V and J ends, which lost 9 bases and 4 bases, there was a span of 7 bases. This CDR3 has 11 amino acids. The sorted-subset TCR libraries were prepared using about 1 million CD4+ or CD8+ T cells as the starting material.

The sequence was collected from a man between 45 and 60 years old in good health. The chain combines TRBV24-1 with TRBJ2-3; D is unclear. The specimen was CD4+ T cells from blood. The chain's CDR3 is CATANSDTQYF. The CDR3, as DNA: TGTGCCACCGCCAACTCAGATACGCAGTATTTT.